The 12 T cell receptor beta chains below all came from one sample that was sequenced in a study of a mutant IDH1 vaccine in newly diagnosed glioma. Time point here: baseline, week 1 (first vaccination visit). This sample's treatment: pre-vaccination baseline after standard-of-care therapy. TCRdb keeps only in-frame clones here, not all; method: immunoSEQ multiplex PCR. The table lists about 23,000 clones, roughly 92% of them singletons, with over 9% in the top ten. The material sequenced was PBMCs, taken from a glioma patient treated with radiotherapy, temozolomide or both. The receptor set was obtained from a young man with glioma.

The rearrangement joins TRBV18 to TRBJ2-7, with D tentatively TRBD2 (5 bases). Germline CDR1 is KGHSH and CDR2 is LQKENI. The CDR3 is 13 amino acids. Trimming stripped 0 bases from V and 2 bases from J, with 5 bases between. CDR3 protein: CASSPPRAYEQYF. CDR3 in DNA: TGTGCCAGCTCACCACCGCGGGCCTACGAGCAGTACTTC.

The J gene is TRBJ2-7, the V gene TRBV7-6, with D perhaps assigned TRBD1 or TRBD2 (5 bases each). The CDR3 is 13 amino acids. Germline V CDR1 and CDR2: SGHVS, FNYEAQ. V lost 8 bases to trimming and J lost 2 bases, with 13 bases between them. The CDR3 reads CASAPGAAYEQYF. The CDR3 DNA reads TGTGCCAGCGCCCCCGGGGCAGCCTACGAGCAGTACTTC.

This clone was found once. The J gene is TRBJ2-7, the V gene TRBV6-1, with D unresolved. Per the germline V gene, CDR1 is MNHNS and CDR2 is SASEGT. Trimming left V 5 bases short and J 2 bases short, with 10 bases between. The CDR3 length is 13 residues. The CDR3 reads CASSPDLAYEQYF. Written as DNA, the CDR3 is TGTGCCAGCAGTCCAGACTTAGCCTACGAGCAGTACTTC.

This chain connects TRBV7-8 to TRBJ2-3; D is possibly TRBD2 (6 bases). CDR3 length: 15 residues. Germline values: CDR1 SGHVS, CDR2 FQNEAQ. V gave up 1 base and J gave up 0 bases, with 8 bases separating them. The CDR3 DNA reads as TGTGCCAGCAGCTTAGGTAGCGGTAGCACAGATACGCAGTATTTT. Its protein is CASSLGSGSTDTQYF.

The V gene is TRBV5-1, the J gene TRBJ1-1, with 7 positions matching TRBD1. Per the germline V gene, CDR1 is SGHRS and CDR2 is YFSETQ. The V segment lost 5 bases and the J segment 1 base; nucleotides outside the gene matches: 5. The CDR3 has 14 residues. CDR3 nucleotides: TGCGCCAGCAGGACCACAGGGGAGAACACTGAAGCTTTCTTT. It codes for CASRTTGENTEAFF.

The J gene is TRBJ2-7, the V gene TRBV5-5; D is uncertain. The CDR3 totals 13 residues. V shed 1 base and J shed 1 base, with 6 bases lying between them. Germline CDR1 and CDR2: SGHKS and YYEKEE (reference sequence). For the CDR3, the DNA is TGTGCCAGCAGCTTGCTGGATTCCTACGAGCAGTACTTC. Translation: CASSLLDSYEQYF.

The chain has TRBV10-3 and TRBJ1-1; 11 nucleotides agree with TRBD1. Germline V gene lookup returns CDR1 ENHRY and CDR2 SYGVKD. After removal of 7 bases from V and 7 bases from J, the junction contained 5 bases not matched to a gene. The CDR3 spans 13 residues. The CDR3 coding sequence is TGTGCCATCACTGGACAGGGGGCGGATGAAGCTTTCTTT. As protein: CAITGQGADEAFF.

This chain uses TRBV5-1 with TRBJ2-7; 16 bases are shared with TRBD2. Germline V gives CDR1 SGHRS, CDR2 YFSETQ. This CDR3 has 16 amino acids. J gave up 6 bases and V 0 bases, and 3 bases lay outside the gene matches. CDR3: CASSLGGLAGGPEQYF. In DNA, the CDR3 is TGCGCCAGCAGCTTGGGGGGACTAGCGGGAGGGCCCGAGCAGTACTTC.

This sequence joins TRBV19 and TRBJ2-3; a possible D gene is TRBD2 (5 bases). Germline V lookup: CDR1 LNHDA, CDR2 SQIVND (reference sequence). V gave up 3 bases and J gave up 0 bases, with 10 bases separating them. The CDR3 has 15 amino acids. CDR3 DNA: TGTGCCAGTAGTATTAGCGTTACTAGCACAGATACGCAGTATTTT. This translates into CASSISVTSTDTQYF.

This clone occurred a few times. The chain is built from TRBV7-2 and TRBJ1-5; D is possibly TRBD1 (6 bases). The CDR3 has 17 residues. The V end was cut by 3 bases, the J end by 0 bases, with 15 bases between. Germline lookup yields CDR1 SGHTA and CDR2 FQGNSA. CDR3 loop: CASSLYQGRHSNQPQHF. The CDR3 DNA reads TGTGCCAGCAGCTTGTACCAGGGGAGGCATAGCAATCAGCCCCAGCATTTT.

CDR3 coding DNA: TGTGCCAGCAGCCGTTTTGGACAGCGGAGCACTGAAGCTTTCTTT. It codes for CASSRFGQRSTEAFF. The V gene is TRBV11-2, the J gene TRBJ1-1, with D tentatively TRBD1 (6 bases). Germline loops: CDR1 SGHAT, CDR2 FQNNGV. The CDR3 runs to 15 residues. Trimming removed 5 bases at V and 4 bases at J, with 17 bases between.

The rearrangement links TRBV19 to TRBJ2-1, with 13 bases identical to TRBD2. The CDR3 contains 16 residues. Germline V gene lookup returns CDR1 LNHDA and CDR2 SQIVND (reference sequence). Losses at the gene ends were 9 bases for V and 7 bases for J; bases not matched to a gene: 12. CDR3 residues: CASSKITSGRGNEQFF. CDR3 coding DNA: TGTGCCAGCTCCAAAATAACTAGCGGGAGGGGGAATGAGCAGTTCTTC.